This TCR beta chain is from a study of PD-1 blockade in classical Hodgkin lymphoma. Study-level points and caveats: Repertoire difference causes, possibly disease activity or prior therapy, remain undefined.

The data were produced by immunoSEQ multiplex PCR, yet TCRdb's version contains in-frame clones alone and is incomplete. The sample records more than 30,000 clones, approximately 90% being singletons. About this clone itself: Its antigen is undetermined.

Regarding time point: newly diagnosed, previously untreated cHL patient sample. Negative selection with magnetic separation was used to purify CD4+ T cells from thawed PBMCs. Trimming removed 6 bases at V and 3 bases at J, with 15 bases between. Germline lookup yields CDR1 MNHNS and CDR2 SASEGT. The CDR3 has 14 amino acids. The chain employs TRBV6-1 and TRBJ2-7; a possible D gene is TRBD2 (6 bases). The sample comprised CD4+ T cells from blood. The TCR was taken from a human donor with classical Hodgkin lymphoma. As DNA, the CDR3 is TGTGCCAGCAGCCCTGCGGGGAACGACTACGAGCAGTACTTC. Residues: CASSPAGNDYEQYF.